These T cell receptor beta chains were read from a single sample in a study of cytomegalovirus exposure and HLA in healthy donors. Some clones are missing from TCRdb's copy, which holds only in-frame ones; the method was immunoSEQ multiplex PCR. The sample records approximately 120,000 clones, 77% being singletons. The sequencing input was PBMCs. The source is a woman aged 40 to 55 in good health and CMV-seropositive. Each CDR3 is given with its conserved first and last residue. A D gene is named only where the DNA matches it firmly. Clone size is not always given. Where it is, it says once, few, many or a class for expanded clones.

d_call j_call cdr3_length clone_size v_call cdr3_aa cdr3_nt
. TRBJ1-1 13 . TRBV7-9 CASSLLQGTEAFF TGTGCCAGCAGCTTACTACAGGGAACTGAAGCTTTCTTT
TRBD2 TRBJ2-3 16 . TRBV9 CASSPYSGTSRDTQYF TGTGCCAGCAGCCCGTATTCGGGGACTAGCAGAGATACGCAGTATTTT
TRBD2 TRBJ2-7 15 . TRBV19 CASSIGSGASYEQYF TGTGCCAGTAGTATTGGGAGCGGGGCTTCCTACGAGCAGTACTTC
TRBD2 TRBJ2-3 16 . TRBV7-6 CASSLAAGLSTDTQYF TGTGCCAGCAGCTTAGCAGCGGGACTAAGCACAGATACGCAGTATTTT
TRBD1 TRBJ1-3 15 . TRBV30 CAWDRETGTGNTIYF TGTGCCTGGGACAGAGAGACAGGGACAGGAAACACCATATATTTT
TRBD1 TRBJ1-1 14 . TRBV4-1 CASSQTTGRTEAFF TGCGCCAGCAGCCAGACGACAGGGAGGACTGAAGCTTTCTTT
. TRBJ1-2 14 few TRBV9 CASSVAGNTDGYTF TGTGCCAGCAGCGTAGCGGGTAATACGGATGGCTACACCTTC
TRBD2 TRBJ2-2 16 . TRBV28 CASSPLRSGRAGELFF TGTGCCAGCAGTCCCCTGAGGAGCGGGAGGGCCGGGGAGCTGTTTTTT
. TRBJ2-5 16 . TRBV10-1 CASSESEGTLQETQYF TGCGCCAGCAGTGAGTCGGAGGGGACCCTTCAAGAGACCCAGTACTTC
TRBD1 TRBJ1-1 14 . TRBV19 CASSTGGWSTEAFF TGTGCCAGTAGTACAGGGGGCTGGAGCACTGAAGCTTTCTTT
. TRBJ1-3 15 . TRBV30 CAWSGTRYSGNTIYF TGTGCCTGGAGTGGGACACGCTACTCTGGAAACACCATATATTTT
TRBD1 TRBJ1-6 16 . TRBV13 CASSREGASWDSPLHF TGTGCCAGCAGCCGGGAGGGGGCGAGTTGGGATTCACCCCTCCACTTT
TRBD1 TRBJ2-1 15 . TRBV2 CASSRFVGGGNEQFF TGTGCCAGCAGCCGGTTTGTAGGGGGCGGGAATGAGCAGTTCTTC
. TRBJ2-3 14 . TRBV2 CAIQGLADTDTQYF TGTGCCATTCAAGGACTTGCTGACACAGATACGCAGTATTTT
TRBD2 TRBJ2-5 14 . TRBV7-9 CASSRLAAQETQYF TGTGCCAGCAGCCGTCTAGCGGCCCAAGAGACCCAGTACTTC
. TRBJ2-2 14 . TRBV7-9 CASSSGTGTGELFF TGTGCCAGCAGCTCCGGGACTGGGACCGGGGAGCTGTTTTTT
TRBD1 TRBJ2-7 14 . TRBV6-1 CASSRTGGLGEQYF TGTGCCAGCAGTCGGACAGGGGGCTTGGGCGAGCAGTACTTC
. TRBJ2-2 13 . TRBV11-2 CASSYSGTGELFF TGTGCCAGCAGTTATAGCGGCACCGGGGAGCTGTTTTTT
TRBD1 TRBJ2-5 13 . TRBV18 CASSLDRGETQYF TGTGCCAGCTCCCTCGACAGGGGAGAGACCCAGTACTTC
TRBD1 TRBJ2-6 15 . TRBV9 CASSETGTGANVLTF TGTGCCAGCAGCGAGACAGGGACTGGGGCCAACGTCCTGACTTTC
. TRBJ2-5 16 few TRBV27 CASSPLGGPPKETQYF TGTGCCAGCAGTCCGCTGGGGGGGCCCCCTAAAGAGACCCAGTACTTC
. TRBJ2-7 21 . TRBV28 CASSSNKDVGFANREGGEQYF TGTGCCAGCAGCTCTAACAAAGATGTCGGTTTCGCAAACAGGGAAGGCGGCGAGCAGTACTTC
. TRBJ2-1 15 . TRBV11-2 CASSLGGTYYNEQFF TGTGCCAGCAGCTTAGGAGGGACATACTACAATGAGCAGTTCTTC
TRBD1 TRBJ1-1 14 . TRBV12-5 CASAGGQGDTEAFF TGTGCTAGTGCCGGAGGACAGGGCGACACTGAAGCTTTCTTT
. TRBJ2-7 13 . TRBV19 CASSSQRFYEQYF TGTGCCAGTAGTTCCCAGCGGTTCTACGAGCAGTACTTC
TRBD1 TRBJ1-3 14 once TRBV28 CASSLTGGRNTIYF TGTGCCAGCAGCTTGACAGGGGGGCGGAACACCATATATTTT
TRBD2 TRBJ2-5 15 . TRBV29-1 CSVDGGAGGPKTQYF TGCAGCGTTGATGGGGGGGCGGGAGGGCCGAAGACCCAGTACTTC
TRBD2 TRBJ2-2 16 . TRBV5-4 CASSLDGRERTGELFF TGTGCCAGCAGCTTGGATGGGCGGGAGAGGACCGGGGAGCTGTTTTTT
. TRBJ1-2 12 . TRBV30 CAWRQTNYGYTF TGTGCCTGGAGACAGACTAACTATGGCTACACCTTC
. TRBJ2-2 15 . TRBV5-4 CASSLNPTNTGELFF TGTGCCAGCAGCTTAAACCCTACCAACACCGGGGAGCTGTTTTTT
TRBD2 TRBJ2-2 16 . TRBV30 CAWRAASGRKDGELFF TGTGCCTGGAGGGCGGCTAGCGGGAGAAAGGACGGGGAGCTGTTTTTT
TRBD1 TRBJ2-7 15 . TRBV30 CAWGGTPGQGSEQYF TGTGCCTGGGGGGGGACACCGGGACAGGGGAGCGAGCAGTACTTC
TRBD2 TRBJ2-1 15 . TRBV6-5 CASRGLAGATDEQFF TGTGCCAGCAGGGGACTAGCGGGAGCAACCGATGAGCAGTTCTTC
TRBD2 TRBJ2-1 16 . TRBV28 CASSFGLAGVYNEQFF TGTGCCAGCAGTTTCGGACTAGCGGGAGTATACAATGAGCAGTTCTTC
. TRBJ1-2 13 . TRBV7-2 CASRNTGNYGYTF TGTGCCAGCAGAAATACAGGGAACTATGGCTACACCTTC
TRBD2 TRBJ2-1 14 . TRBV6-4 CASSGLAGPNEQFF TGTGCCAGCAGTGGACTAGCGGGACCGAATGAGCAGTTCTTC
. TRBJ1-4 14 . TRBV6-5 CASSRGGVSEKLFF TGTGCCAGCAGCCGGGGTGGGGTCAGTGAAAAACTGTTTTTT
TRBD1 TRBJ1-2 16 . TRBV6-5 CASSYSGTATNYGYTF TGTGCCAGCAGTTATTCCGGGACAGCTACGAACTATGGCTACACCTTC
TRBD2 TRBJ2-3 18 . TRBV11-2 CASFQIRTSGREADTQYF TGTGCCAGCTTCCAGATCAGGACTAGCGGGAGGGAGGCAGATACGCAGTATTTT
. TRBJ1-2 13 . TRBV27 CASSPGFNYGYTF TGTGCCAGCAGTCCCGGGTTCAACTATGGCTACACCTTC
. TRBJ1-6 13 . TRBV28 CASRGTGNSPLHF TGTGCCAGCAGAGGAACAGGGAATTCACCCCTCCACTTT